These 22 T cell receptor beta chains were all obtained from the same sample, sequenced in a study of T cell repertoires in cytomegalovirus infection (dated by TCRdb to 2018 to 2020). Sample treatment or condition, as interpreted from the label and publication: in vitro stimulation with specific CMV peptide epitopes to enrich CMV-specific T cells. Their antigen targets remain unknown. Sequencing took place on an Illumina HiSeq 1500. Using fastp trimming at Q25 and MiXCR clonotype assembly, TCRdb reanalyzed the public sequencing data and kept in-frame beta chains. Under each unique CDR3 protein, matching rows form one entry showing the most common genes and DNA. This sample has approximately 390,000 distinct CDR3 sequences in its table, and about 34% of those were observed once. About 13% of the sample is in the top ten clones. The material was cultured PBMCs, obtained from culture after CMV antigen stimulation. The receptors were sampled from a human donor in good health (CMV status not recorded). Some clones in this sample may be carry-over from other donors' samples.

This clonotype appeared a few times. The CDR3 sequence is CASELGTGVREQYV. In nucleotides, the CDR3 is TGTGCCAGCGAGTTGGGGACAGGGGTTCGAGAGCAGTACGTC. The chain couples TRBV7-9 to TRBJ2-7, with 10 nucleotides matching TRBD1. With V trimmed by 8 bases and J by 7 bases, 11 bases remained unmatched. The germline CDR1 and CDR2 sequences are SEHNR and FQNEAQ (reference sequence). The CDR3 length is 14 residues.

As for this clonotype: A read error is likely, as this CDR3 ends without the conserved phenylalanine or tryptophan. No DNA is shown, since the ends of the CDR3 on it are uncertain; the CDR3 is the one TCRdb lists. The chain couples TRBV6-2 or TRBV6-3 to TRBJ2-1. Both ends counted, the CDR3 spans 13 residues. CDR1 and CDR2 from the germline V gene are MNHEY and SVGEGT. The CDR3 sequence: CASSYSITGDTQL.

The CDR3 region is CAWSVDKSSYNSPLHF. The CDR3 nucleotides are TGTGCCTGGAGTGTAGACAAGAGCTCCTATAATTCACCCCTCCACTTT. The genes are TRBV30 and TRBJ1-6; D is uncertain. This CDR3 comprises 16 residues. Germline CDR1 GTSNPN, CDR2 SVGIG (reference sequence). Trimming took 0 bases from V and 0 from J, leaving 9 bases between them.

The chain joins TRBV7-9 to TRBJ1-4; 8 nucleotides agree with TRBD1. The CDR3 covers 16 residues. Germline loops: CDR1 SEHNR, CDR2 FQNEAQ (reference sequence). The junction had 9 bases not matched to a gene; V was cut back by 4 bases and J by 5 bases. The CDR3 region has the DNA TGTGCCAGCAGCTACCGAACAGGGGGAAGAAATGAAAAACTGTTTTTT. Translating gives CASSYRTGGRNEKLFF.

This chain links TRBV28 with TRBJ1-1; D unclear. This CDR3 contains 11 residues. V was cut by 3 bases and J by 10 bases, with 9 bases left in between. Germline CDR1 and CDR2: MDHEN and SYDVKM. The DNA for the CDR3 is TGTGCCAGCAGTTTGTCGCGTAGAGCTTTCTTT. It specifies CASSLSRRAFF.

The genes are TRBV5-8 and TRBJ1-6; D is uncertain. The V gene's germline CDR1 is SGHTS and CDR2 YDEGEE. The CDR3 has 13 amino acids. V lost 0 bases and J lost 7, with 5 bases in between. As DNA, the CDR3 is TGTGCCAGCAGCTTGGTAGGGAATTCACCCCTCCACTTT. Translating it yields CASSLVGNSPLHF. Using reference TRBV5-8 and TRBJ1-6 for the parts outside the CDR3, the full variable domain is EAGVTQSPTHLIKTRGQQATLRCSPISGHTSVYWYQQALGLGLQFLLWYDEGEERNRGNFPPRFSGRQFPNYSSELNVNALELEDSALYLCASSLVGNSPLHFGNGTRLTVT.

The chain links TRBV11-2 to TRBJ2-1; 11 bases are a match to TRBD2. The CDR3 has 16 amino acids. The V gene end was trimmed by 4 bases and the J gene end by 8 bases; junction bases not matched to a gene: 10. From germline, CDR1 is SGHAT and CDR2 FQNNGV. In DNA, the CDR3 is TGTGCCAGCAGCTGGATGGCCACTAGCGGGAGACATGAGCAGTTCTTC. Translating it yields CASSWMATSGRHEQFF.

At least ten counts were recorded for this clonotype. The V and J genes are TRBV7-2 and TRBJ2-1; D remains unclear. This CDR3 is 14 amino acids long. Trimming took 6 bases from V and 5 from J, leaving 14 bases between them. The germline gives CDR1 SGHTA, CDR2 FQGNSA. The CDR3 sequence: CASRLGWSNNEQFF. The CDR3 region has the DNA TGTGCCAGCAGGCTGGGTTGGTCAAACAATGAGCAGTTCTTC. Full variable domain (remainder filled in from reference TRBV7-2 and TRBJ2-1): GAGVSQSPSNKVTEKGKDVELRCDPISGHTALYWYRQSLGQGLEFLIYFQGNSAPDKSGLPSDRFSAERTGGSVSTLTIQRTQQEDSAVYLCASRLGWSNNEQFFGPGTRLTVL.

Here the CDR3 DNA reads TGTGCCAGCAGCATATCCGGGACTAGCGGCACAGATACGCAGTATTTT. Protein sequence: CASSISGTSGTDTQYF. The chain has TRBV6-1 and TRBJ2-3, with 10 nucleotides matching TRBD2. The CDR3 runs to 16 residues. Germline loops: CDR1 MNHNS, CDR2 SASEGT. V shed 6 bases, J shed 1 base, and the junction held 7 bases outside the gene matches.

V and J are TRBV7-2 and TRBJ2-7; a possible D gene is TRBD1 (6 bases). The germline gives CDR1 SGHTA, CDR2 FQGNSA. CDR3 length equals 15 residues. V was cut by 3 bases and J by 0 bases, with 12 bases left in between. CDR3 sequence reads: CASSFGQSYSYEQYF. The CDR3 DNA is TGTGCCAGCAGCTTCGGACAGAGTTACTCCTACGAGCAGTACTTC. Full variable domain (rest looked up from reference TRBV7-2 and TRBJ2-7): GAGVSQSPSNKVTEKGKDVELRCDPISGHTALYWYRQSLGQGLEFLIYFQGNSAPDKSGLPSDRFSAERTGGSVSTLTIQRTQQEDSAVYLCASSFGQSYSYEQYFGPGTRLTVT.

The genes are TRBV28 and TRBJ1-5; no reliable D call. V was pared by 7 bases and J by 3 bases, with 19 bases between. The CDR3 is 16 amino acids. Per germline, CDR1 MDHEN and CDR2 SYDVKM. This chain's CDR3 is CASNSPTGLHNQPQHF. As DNA, the CDR3 is TGTGCCAGCAACTCCCCCACGGGCCTCCACAATCAGCCCCAGCATTTT.

This clonotype showed up just a few times. A much more abundant neighbour one base away suggests this may be a read error. V usage is TRBV7-9 and J usage is TRBJ2-1, with 11 nucleotides matching TRBD2. CDR1 is SEHNR and CDR2 is FQNEAQ in the germline V gene (reference sequence). V shed 5 bases, J shed 3 bases, and the junction held 3 bases outside the gene matches. CDR3 length: 15 residues. The DNA of the CDR3 is TGTGCCAGCAGCCCGACTAGCGGGATCTACAATGAGCAGTTCTTC. Translated, it gives CASSPTSGIYNEQFF.

V and J are TRBV12-3 or TRBV12-4 and TRBJ2-1; D possibly corresponds to TRBD2 (6 bases). The CDR3 totals 11 residues. V was cut by 6 bases and J by 8 bases, with 8 bases left in between. The CDR3 bases are TGTGCCAGCAGGGGGGACTATGAGCAGTTCTTC. Its translation: CASRGDYEQFF.

This clonotype showed up just a few times. The rearrangement uses TRBV11-2 and TRBJ2-2, with D uncertain. The CDR3 sequence is 12 residues long. V shed 3 bases and J shed 4 bases, with 3 bases lying between them. CDR1 and CDR2 (germline): SGHAT, FQNNGV. This chain's CDR3 is CASSLTTGELFF. In DNA, the CDR3 is TGTGCCAGCAGCTTGACCACCGGGGAGCTGTTTTTT.

This clonotype was seen more than once but under ten times. The chain recombines TRBV7-2 with TRBJ2-3; 12 nucleotides agree with TRBD2. CDR3 length: 17 residues. The J segment lost 4 bases and the V segment lost 5 bases, leaving 10 bases of the junction unmatched. The germline V gene encodes CDR1 SGHTA and CDR2 FQGNSA. As DNA, the CDR3 is TGTGCCAGCAGCCGCTCTCCACTAGCGGGAGGACCAGATACGCAGTATTTT. Translated, it gives CASSRSPLAGGPDTQYF.

This clonotype was observed at least ten times. This chain connects TRBV7-2 to TRBJ1-6; D gene ambiguous. There are 15 residues in the CDR3. Germline V lookup: CDR1 SGHTA, CDR2 FQGNSA. Deletions cut 1 base from V and 6 bases from J, with 10 bases between. The CDR3 region is CASSLGYQPNSPLHF. In DNA, the CDR3 is TGTGCCAGCAGCTTAGGTTACCAACCTAATTCACCCCTCCACTTT.

This clonotype was detected a few times. J is TRBJ2-1 and V is TRBV10-3, with D possibly matching TRBD2 (5 bases). Trimming cost V 7 bases and J 4 bases, with 14 bases left between them. This CDR3 is built from 14 residues. CDR1 ENHRY and CDR2 SYGVKD come from the germline V gene. This CDR3 reads CAITSQGLYNEQFF. The CDR3 region has the DNA TGTGCCATCACCTCACAAGGACTTTACAATGAGCAGTTCTTC.

The chain carries TRBV28 and TRBJ1-1; D is unresolved. Trimming pared 2 bases from V and 3 bases from J, leaving 4 bases between. Germline V lookup: CDR1 MDHEN, CDR2 SYDVKM. The CDR3 covers 12 residues. In nucleotides, the CDR3 is TGTGCCAGCAGTTTACAGGACACTGAAGCTTTCTTT. Translation gives CASSLQDTEAFF. The variable domain in full, with the rest retrieved from reference TRBV28 and TRBJ1-1, is DVKVTQSSRYLVKRTGEKVFLECVQDMDHENMFWYRQDPGLGLRLIYFSYDVKMKEKGDIPEGYSVSREKKERFSLILESASTNQTSMYLCASSLQDTEAFFGQGTRLTVV.

The chain uses TRBV19 and TRBJ2-1; TRBD2 agrees at 15 bases. Germline V CDR1 and CDR2: LNHDA, SQIVND (reference sequence). V dropped 3 bases and J dropped 9; count of bases not matched to a gene: 3. The CDR3 runs 15 residues. This chain's CDR3 is CASSIQGLAGGEQFF. The CDR3 DNA follows: TGTGCCAGTAGTATCCAGGGACTAGCGGGAGGTGAGCAGTTCTTC.

The chain couples TRBV7-2 to TRBJ1-1; no firm D call. Per germline, CDR1 SGHTA and CDR2 FQGNSA. The CDR3 contains 15 residues. With 5 bases removed from V and 5 bases from J, the gap between germline ends came to 18 bases. The CDR3 sequence: CASSPQEGEWTEAFF. The CDR3 bases are TGTGCCAGCAGCCCGCAGGAGGGCGAATGGACTGAAGCTTTCTTT.

This clonotype was seen a few times. This chain links TRBV7-2 with TRBJ1-5; D is possibly TRBD1 (6 bases). Germline V lookup: CDR1 SGHTA, CDR2 FQGNSA. Trimming removed 3 bases from V and 0 bases from J, with 15 bases in between. The CDR3 contains 17 residues. CDR3 bases: TGTGCCAGCAGCTTTTATAGGACAGCTAATAGCAATCAGCCCCAGCATTTT. This sequence encodes CASSFYRTANSNQPQHF.

A few counts support this clonotype. The V gene is TRBV12-5, the J gene TRBJ2-1, with 8 positions matching TRBD1. Per the germline V gene, CDR1 is LGHNT and CDR2 is FRNRAP. The trim removed 4 bases at V and 9 bases at J, leaving 8 bases unmatched. This CDR3 has 14 residues. The CDR3 DNA follows: TGTGCTAGTGGTTCCGGACAGGGTCTAGGTGAGCAGTTCTTC. This codes for CASGSGQGLGEQFF.